One TCR beta chain is described in this entry. The antigen is undetermined. Using immunoSEQ multiplex PCR, the repertoire was profiled, and TCRdb retains in-frame clones only, with some absent. The top ten clones hold roughly 5.6% of a sample with tens of thousands of clones, 85% to 95% of them seen once. This entry comes from a study of T cell responses to AZD1222 COVID-19 vaccine. Overall study results and limits: Repertoire samples came only from after the peak T cell response.

V was clipped by 1 base and J by 4 bases, with 10 bases between them. The CDR3 is 15 amino acids. Germline V gene data show CDR1 as SGHAT and CDR2 as FQNNGV. The receptor's source is an adult in good health. The input for sequencing was peripheral blood, taken on day 0 of AZD1222 vaccination. The chain is built from TRBV11-2 and TRBJ1-4; D remains unclear. The CDR3 DNA reads as TGTGCCAGCAGCTTAGTCGGCGTAGATAATGAAAAACTGTTTTTT. It yields the protein CASSLVGVDNEKLFF.